This TCR beta chain is from a study of regulatory T cells in long-lasting Graves disease. Through Arm-PCR of CDR3 regions and iRepertoire HTBI primers, TCR beta libraries were built. MiXCR, applied by TCRdb to the multiplex PCR reads, yields one record per CDR3 protein. The table has around 400,000 distinct CDR3 sequences, over 20% seen once. Time point in this sample: persistent/refractory GD, antithyroid drugs over 5 years with positive TRAb. Generation of the TCR library employed RNA extracted from PBMCs. The receptor was derived from a female donor with Graves disease. Source: peripheral blood mononuclear cells (PBMCs), taken when the disease was refractory, from a patient treated with antithyroid drugs.

The chain's CDR3 is CASSESQGNTEAFF. CDR3 coding DNA: TGTGCCAGCAGCGAGTCACAAGGGAACACTGAAGCTTTCTTT. The rearrangement joins TRBV5-4 to TRBJ1-1; D uncertain. Deletions cut 4 bases from V and 1 base from J, with 11 bases between. The CDR3 is 14 residues long. The germline CDR1 and CDR2 sequences are SGHNT and YYREEE (reference sequence).